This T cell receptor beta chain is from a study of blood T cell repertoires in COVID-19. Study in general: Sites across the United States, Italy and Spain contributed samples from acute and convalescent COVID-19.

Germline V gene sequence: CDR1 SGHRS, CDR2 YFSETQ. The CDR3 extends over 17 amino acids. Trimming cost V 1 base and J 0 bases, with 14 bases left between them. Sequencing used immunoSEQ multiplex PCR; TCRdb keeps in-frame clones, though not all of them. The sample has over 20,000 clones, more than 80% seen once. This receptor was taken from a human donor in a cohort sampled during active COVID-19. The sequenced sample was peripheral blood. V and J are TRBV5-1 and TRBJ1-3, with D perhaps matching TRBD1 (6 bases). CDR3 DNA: TGCGCCAGCAGCTTGCGGGGGGGCGGCCCCTCTGGAAACACCATATATTTT. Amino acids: CASSLRGGGPSGNTIYF. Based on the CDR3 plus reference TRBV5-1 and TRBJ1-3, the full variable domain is KAGVTQTPRYLIKTRGQQVTLSCSPISGHRSVSWYQQTPGQGLQFLFEYFSETQRNKGNFPGRFSGRQFSNSRSEMNVSTLELGDSALYLCASSLRGGGPSGNTIYFGEGSWLTVV.